This passage covers 23 T cell receptor beta chains from one sample sequenced in a study of cytotoxic CD8 clonotypes in ibrutinib-treated CLL. The assay was immunoSEQ multiplex PCR, and TCRdb's table has in-frame clones only and misses some. The sample comprises more than 85,000 clones, approximately 78% of which are singletons, and about 29% rests with the top ten. Sample: PBMCs, taken after 12 months of ibrutinib treatment. The origin of the receptors is a human donor with chronic lymphocytic leukemia.

The CDR3 region is CASSLLQGGQPQHF. In DNA, the CDR3 is TGTGCCAGCAGTTTACTACAGGGGGGCCAGCCCCAGCATTTT. The chain links TRBV6-5 to TRBJ1-5, with TRBD1 matching over 8 bases. There are 14 residues in the CDR3. V was pared by 4 bases and J by 7 bases, with 6 bases of the junction left unmatched. CDR1 MNHEY and CDR2 SVGAGI come from the germline V gene.

The chain couples TRBV7-8 to TRBJ2-7, with D possibly being TRBD2 (5 bases). This CDR3 spans 14 amino acids. Trimming removed 1 base at V and 4 bases at J, with 11 bases between. Germline CDR1 SGHVS, CDR2 FQNEAQ. The chain's CDR3 is CASSLVTGGYEQYF. The DNA of the CDR3 is TGTGCCAGCAGCTTAGTTACGGGCGGGTACGAGCAGTACTTC.

V gene TRBV5-1 combines with J gene TRBJ2-3, with TRBD1 identical over 11 bases. J gave up 1 base and V 2 bases, and 6 bases lay outside the gene matches. Germline CDR1 is SGHRS and CDR2 is YFSETQ. CDR3 length equals 17 residues. Here the CDR3 reads CASSLRTGGRGTDTQYF. For the CDR3, the DNA is TGCGCCAGCAGCTTAAGGACAGGGGGCAGGGGCACAGATACGCAGTATTTT.

V is TRBV6-5 and J is TRBJ2-1; 10 bases are a match to TRBD2. V dropped 1 base and J dropped 8; count of bases not matched to a gene: 5. Germline assignment: CDR1 MNHEY and CDR2 SVGAGI. This CDR3 contains 15 residues. The CDR3 DNA is TGTGCCAGCAGTTACTGGACTAGCGGAGGACATGAGCAGTTCTTC. Protein: CASSYWTSGGHEQFF.

The CDR3 here is CASSQDSGLTTHEQYF. Written as DNA, the CDR3 is TGCGCCAGCAGCCAAGATAGCGGGTTAACCACTCACGAGCAGTACTTC. This rearrangement joins TRBV4-1 to TRBJ2-7; 7 bases align to TRBD2. This CDR3 spans 16 amino acids. Per germline, CDR1 MGHRA and CDR2 YSYEKL. V was pared by 0 bases and J by 5 bases, with 10 bases of the junction left unmatched.

The gene calls are TRBV5-1 and TRBJ2-7; 9 nucleotides align to TRBD2. The CDR3 sequence is 14 residues long. J gave up 2 bases and V 3 bases, and 3 bases lay outside the gene matches. Germline values: CDR1 SGHRS, CDR2 YFSETQ. The CDR3 spells CASSSSGGPYEQYF. The DNA for the CDR3 is TGCGCCAGCAGCTCGAGCGGGGGGCCCTACGAGCAGTACTTC.

This clone was observed a few times. This chain connects TRBV7-9 to TRBJ2-5, with D unclear. The CDR3 loop spans 13 amino acids. Germline V gene data show CDR1 as SEHNR and CDR2 as FQNEAQ (reference sequence). Trimming stripped 1 base from V and 5 bases from J, with 8 bases between. The CDR3 nucleotides are TGTGCCAGCAGCTTAGGGTTCGGGGAGACCCAGTACTTC. Encoded protein: CASSLGFGETQYF. Complete variable domain (other parts from reference TRBV7-9 and TRBJ2-5): DTGVSQNPRHKITKRGQNVTFRCDPISEHNRLYWYRQTLGQGPEFLTYFQNEAQLEKSRLLSDRFSAERPKGSFSTLEIQRTEQGDSAMYLCASSLGFGETQYFGPGTRLLVL.

The rearrangement uses TRBV2 and TRBJ1-1; D gene ambiguous. The CDR3 is 13 residues long. Germline V gene data show CDR1 as SNHLY and CDR2 as FYNNEI. Trimming left V 6 bases short and J 2 bases short, with 10 bases between. The CDR3 DNA is TGTGCCAGCAGGGAACAGAGAAACACTGAAGCTTTCTTT. Translating gives CASREQRNTEAFF.

The CDR3 DNA is TGCGCCAGCAGCTTGGTGTTCGGGGGTCACACCGGGGAGCTGTTTTTT. Translating it yields CASSLVFGGHTGELFF. The chain links TRBV5-1 to TRBJ2-2, with a tentative D call TRBD2 (6 bases). Germline-derived CDR1 and CDR2 are SGHRS and YFSETQ. V was cut by 0 bases and J by 3 bases, with 12 bases left in between. This CDR3 contains 16 residues.

This clone occurred a few times. The chain joins TRBV7-9 to TRBJ1-1; 7 positions agree with TRBD1. Trimming removed 5 bases from V and 0 bases from J; junction bases left unmatched: 6. Germline V gene lookup returns CDR1 SEHNR and CDR2 FQNEAQ (reference sequence). The CDR3 length is 15 residues. DNA for the CDR3: TGTGCCAGCAGCCCCCTCACAGGGGTGAACACTGAAGCTTTCTTT. Translated, it gives CASSPLTGVNTEAFF. The variable domain in full, with the rest retrieved from reference TRBV7-9 and TRBJ1-1, is DTGVSQNPRHKITKRGQNVTFRCDPISEHNRLYWYRQTLGQGPEFLTYFQNEAQLEKSRLLSDRFSAERPKGSFSTLEIQRTEQGDSAMYLCASSPLTGVNTEAFFGQGTRLTVV.

The chain carries TRBV11-3 and TRBJ2-7; TRBD1 agrees at 7 bases. After removal of 5 bases from V and 1 base from J, the junction contained 14 bases not matched to a gene. Per germline, CDR1 SGHNT and CDR2 YENEEA. There are 17 residues in the CDR3. The CDR3, as DNA: TGTGCCAGCAGCCTCAATGATTGGCTGGACAGGTCCTACGAGCAGTACTTC. It is translated as CASSLNDWLDRSYEQYF.

The chain uses TRBV13 and TRBJ2-2; no clear D. CDR1 PRHDT and CDR2 FYEKMQ come from the germline V gene (reference sequence). CDR3 length: 11 amino acids. Trimming removed 6 bases at V and 7 bases at J, with 6 bases between. The CDR3 protein is CASSSSGELFF. The DNA for the CDR3 is TGTGCCAGCAGTTCAAGCGGGGAGCTGTTTTTT.

The CDR3 region has the DNA TGTGCCAGCAGCTCGGGACAGGCTTATAGCAATCAGCCCCAGCATTTT. Translating gives CASSSGQAYSNQPQHF. V gene TRBV7-9 combines with J gene TRBJ1-5; 8 bases align to TRBD1. The V and J ends lost 4 bases and 0 bases, in that order; junction bases with no gene match: 5. Germline CDR1 reads SEHNR; CDR2 reads FQNEAQ (reference sequence). The CDR3 has 16 amino acids.

Only one count was recorded for this clone. The chain recombines TRBV29-1 with TRBJ1-5; 10 positions agree with TRBD1. The CDR3 covers 14 residues. V lost 6 bases, J lost 6 bases, and 8 bases stayed unmatched. The germline V gene has CDR1 SQVTM and CDR2 ANQGSEA. CDR3 bases: TGCAGCGTCCCTGGACAGGGGGTGGGTCAGCCCCAGCATTTT. This translates into CSVPGQGVGQPQHF.

The chain recombines TRBV28 with TRBJ2-3, with 13 positions matching TRBD2. Per germline, CDR1 MDHEN and CDR2 SYDVKM. Trimming at V came to 5 bases and at J to 3 bases, leaving 8 bases not matched to a gene. The CDR3 extends over 17 amino acids. CDR3 residues: CASSPRWTSGGTDTQYF. As DNA, the CDR3 is TGTGCCAGCAGTCCACGATGGACTAGCGGGGGTACAGATACGCAGTATTTT.

The V gene is TRBV7-9, the J gene TRBJ2-1; the match to TRBD2 covers 11 bases. After removal of 3 bases from V and 4 bases from J, the junction contained 2 bases not matched to a gene. The CDR3 runs 15 residues. Germline CDR1 and CDR2: SEHNR and FQNEAQ (reference sequence). CDR3 nucleotides: TGTGCCAGCAGCTTTAGCGGGGGGGCATACAATGAGCAGTTCTTC. Its protein is CASSFSGGAYNEQFF.

V is TRBV11-3 and J is TRBJ2-7, with TRBD2 identical over 8 bases. Looked up from germline, CDR1 is SGHNT and CDR2 is YENEEA. The length of the CDR3 is 13 residues. Trimming removed 5 bases from V and 7 bases from J; junction bases left unmatched: 7. The CDR3 is CASSRRGGSEQYF. CDR3 DNA sequence: TGTGCCAGCAGCCGCCGGGGGGGAAGTGAGCAGTACTTC.

The chain links TRBV28 to TRBJ1-2; possible D gene TRBD1, 5 bases. The CDR3 contains 15 residues. Germline lookup yields CDR1 MDHEN and CDR2 SYDVKM. V was shortened by 3 bases and J by 3 bases, with 14 bases between the two germline ends. CDR3 in DNA: TGTGCCAGCAGTTTCTTACCGGGGCCGGACTATGGCTACACCTTC. Its protein product is CASSFLPGPDYGYTF.

The chain combines TRBV7-8 with TRBJ2-7; D gene unclear. Germline CDR1 reads SGHVS; CDR2 reads FQNEAQ. There are 14 residues in the CDR3. V was pared by 5 bases and J by 2 bases, with 13 bases between. CDR3 in DNA: TGTGCCAGCAGCGAAAGCGTCAGAACCTACGAGCAGTACTTC. This sequence encodes CASSESVRTYEQYF.

V gene TRBV11-2 combines with J gene TRBJ2-1; the D gene is possibly TRBD2 (7 bases). The germline V gene has CDR1 SGHAT and CDR2 FQNNGV. V was pared by 5 bases and J by 1 base, with 15 bases between. The CDR3 length is 16 residues. The CDR3 loop is CASSPRGGGSYNEQFF. The DNA for the CDR3 is TGTGCCAGCAGCCCTAGGGGAGGGGGATCCTACAATGAGCAGTTCTTC.

V gene TRBV20-1 combines with J gene TRBJ2-1; no definite D call. Deletions cut 2 bases from V and 10 bases from J, with 9 bases between. Germline values: CDR1 DFQATT, CDR2 SNEGSKA (reference sequence). The CDR3 is 11 amino acids. The CDR3 coding sequence is TGCAGTGCTAGACCCGAGGCCGAGCAGTTCTTC. As protein: CSARPEAEQFF.

The chain links TRBV2 to TRBJ1-1; D is unresolved. Germline-derived CDR1 and CDR2 are SNHLY and FYNNEI. The length of the CDR3 is 13 residues. With 8 bases removed from V and 1 base from J, the gap between germline ends came to 11 bases. CDR3 sequence: CASFSHSNTEAFF. The DNA of the CDR3 is TGTGCCAGCTTTTCACATTCGAACACTGAAGCTTTCTTT.

The rearrangement uses TRBV6-1 and TRBJ1-5; 9 bases line up with TRBD1. Germline V gene lookup returns CDR1 MNHNS and CDR2 SASEGT. V was pared by 3 bases and J by 3 bases, with 3 bases of the junction left unmatched. The CDR3 consists of 15 residues. The CDR3 DNA sequence: TGTGCCAGCAGTGATGACAGGGGGTACAATCAGCCCCAGCATTTT. Translation gives CASSDDRGYNQPQHF.